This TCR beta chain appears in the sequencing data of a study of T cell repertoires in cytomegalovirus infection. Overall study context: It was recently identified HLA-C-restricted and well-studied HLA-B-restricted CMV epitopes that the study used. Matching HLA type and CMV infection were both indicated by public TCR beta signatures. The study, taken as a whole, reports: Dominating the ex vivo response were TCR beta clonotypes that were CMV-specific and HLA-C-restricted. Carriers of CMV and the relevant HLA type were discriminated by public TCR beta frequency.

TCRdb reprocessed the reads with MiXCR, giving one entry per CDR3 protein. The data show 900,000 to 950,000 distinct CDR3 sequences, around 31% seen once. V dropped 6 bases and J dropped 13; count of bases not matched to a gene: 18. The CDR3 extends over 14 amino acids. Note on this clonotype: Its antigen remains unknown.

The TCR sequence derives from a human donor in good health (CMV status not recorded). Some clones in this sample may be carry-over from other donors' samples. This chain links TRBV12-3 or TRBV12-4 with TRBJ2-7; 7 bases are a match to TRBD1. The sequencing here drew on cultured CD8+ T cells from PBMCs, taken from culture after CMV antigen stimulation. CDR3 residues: CASSPGQRAPNNYF. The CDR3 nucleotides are TGTGCCAGCAGCCCGGGACAGCGAGCCCCGAATAACTACTTC.